The 29 T cell receptor beta chains below all came from one sample that was sequenced in a study of T cell repertoires in cytomegalovirus infection. TCRdb re-derived calls from the reads in MiXCR, one entry per CDR3 protein. The data show around 320,000 distinct CDR3 sequences, more than 8% seen once. The sequencing input was PBMCs. These receptor sequences come from a human donor in good health (CMV status not recorded). Some clones in this sample may be carry-over from other donors' samples.

This clonotype occurred a few times. The chain couples TRBV7-8 to TRBJ2-5; D tentatively reads TRBD1 or TRBD2 (5 bases each). Germline-derived CDR1 and CDR2 are SGHVS and FQNEAQ. The CDR3 spans 15 residues. Deletions cut 4 bases from V and 5 bases from J, with 17 bases between. The CDR3 nucleotides read TGTGCCAGCAGCTCAAGTCTGGGGGTAGGCGAGACCCAGTACTTC. It translates to CASSSSLGVGETQYF.

The sample holds a few counts of this clonotype. This chain joins TRBV13 and TRBJ1-4; 8 positions match TRBD1. From germline, CDR1 is PRHDT and CDR2 FYEKMQ (reference sequence). Germline trimming cut 1 base from V and 5 bases from J; bases unmatched to any gene: 3. This CDR3 has 15 amino acids. CDR3: CASSLVGQGNEKLFF. CDR3 nucleotide sequence: TGTGCCAGCAGCTTAGTAGGACAGGGCAATGAAAAACTGTTTTTT.

This clonotype appeared many times. The chain has TRBV7-2 and TRBJ2-3, with TRBD2 matching 11 bases. The CDR3 length is 18 residues. Losses at the gene ends were 0 bases for V and 3 bases for J; bases not matched to a gene: 8. The germline CDR1 and CDR2 sequences are SGHTA and FQGNSA. The CDR3 sequence: CASSLALRLAGGTDTQYF. CDR3 DNA sequence: TGTGCCAGCAGCTTAGCTCTTCGTCTAGCGGGGGGTACAGATACGCAGTATTTT.

This clonotype occurred a few times. The CDR3 nucleotides are TGTGCCAGCAGTTTTAGAGAGGGGAATGAGGAGCAGTTCTTC. The encoded protein is CASSFREGNEEQFF. This chain uses TRBV27 with TRBJ2-1; either TRBD1 or TRBD2 may supply D (5 bases each). This CDR3 contains 14 residues. Germline V gene sequence: CDR1 MNHEY, CDR2 SMNVEV (reference sequence). The V end was cut by 3 bases, the J end by 10 bases, with 16 bases between.

This clonotype was observed a handful of times. The V call is TRBV6-2 or TRBV6-3, the J call TRBJ2-3, with 14 positions matching TRBD2. The CDR3 is made up of 17 amino acids. The junction had 5 bases not matched to a gene; V was cut back by 2 bases and J by 4 bases. The germline V gene encodes CDR1 MNHEY and CDR2 SVGEGT. CDR3 sequence (DNA): TGTGCCAGCAGTTACGGGACTAGCGGGAGTCGGTCAGATACGCAGTATTTT. Amino acids: CASSYGTSGSRSDTQYF.

This clonotype appeared a few times. The chain couples TRBV28 to TRBJ2-1; D may be TRBD2 (5 bases). Germline V lookup: CDR1 MDHEN, CDR2 SYDVKM. The CDR3 consists of 14 residues. V gave up 7 bases and J gave up 0 bases, with 10 bases separating them. CDR3 coding DNA: TGTGCCAGCACGGCGGGTCCCTCCTACAATGAGCAGTTCTTC. This translates into CASTAGPSYNEQFF.

This clonotype was observed at least ten times. The chain couples TRBV7-2 to TRBJ2-1; D possibly corresponds to TRBD1 (6 bases). The germline V gene has CDR1 SGHTA and CDR2 FQGNSA. Trimming shortened V by 2 bases and J by 6 bases, and 23 bases separated the two germline ends. CDR3 size: 18 residues. This CDR3 reads CASSLRRGQPVRGNEQFF. The CDR3 DNA follows: TGTGCCAGCAGCTTACGCCGAGGACAGCCTGTTCGTGGCAATGAGCAGTTCTTC. The whole variable domain, remainder taken from reference TRBV7-2 and TRBJ2-1, is GAGVSQSPSNKVTEKGKDVELRCDPISGHTALYWYRQSLGQGLEFLIYFQGNSAPDKSGLPSDRFSAERTGGSVSTLTIQRTQQEDSAVYLCASSLRRGQPVRGNEQFFGPGTRLTVL.

The chain is built from TRBV20-1 and TRBJ2-2; D is ambiguous. Per germline, CDR1 DFQATT and CDR2 SNEGSKA (reference sequence). Trimming cost V 6 bases and J 3 bases, with 14 bases left between them. CDR3 length equals 14 residues. CDR3 residues: CSAVKIFDTGELFF. CDR3 nucleotides: TGCAGTGCCGTTAAAATTTTTGACACCGGGGAGCTGTTTTTT.

This clonotype came up a few times. This sequence joins TRBV7-9 and TRBJ2-1; maybe TRBD1 (6 bases). Trimming stripped 3 bases from V and 8 bases from J, with 11 bases between. Germline CDR1 reads SEHNR; CDR2 reads FQNEAQ (reference sequence). The CDR3 sequence is 13 residues long. The CDR3 spells CASSFEGVYEQFF. In DNA, the CDR3 is TGTGCCAGCAGCTTCGAGGGGGTATATGAGCAGTTCTTC.

This clonotype was recorded a few times. The gene calls are TRBV20-1 and TRBJ2-3; 11 nucleotides align to TRBD2. CDR3 length equals 14 residues. V trimming: 3 bases; J trimming: 7 bases; junction bases outside the gene matches: 6. From germline, CDR1 is DFQATT and CDR2 SNEGSKA (reference sequence). CDR3 nucleotide sequence: TGCAGTGCTAGGGGGGGACTAGCGGATAATACGCAGTATTTT. Translating it yields CSARGGLADNTQYF.

This clonotype was counted ten times or more. This chain links TRBV12-3 or TRBV12-4 with TRBJ1-1; D possibly corresponds to TRBD1 (6 bases). There are 16 residues in the CDR3. Deletions cut 4 bases from V and 4 bases from J, with 19 bases between. This CDR3 reads CASSSHWVQGLTEAFF. CDR3 coding DNA: TGTGCCAGCAGTTCCCATTGGGTACAGGGACTCACTGAAGCTTTCTTT.

This clonotype was counted between two and nine times. The gene calls are TRBV20-1 and TRBJ2-7; D uncertain. Germline CDR1 and CDR2: DFQATT and SNEGSKA (reference sequence). Trimming took off 0 bases at V and 2 bases at J, with 11 bases between the two ends. CDR3 size: 14 residues. The DNA of the CDR3 is TGCAGTGCTAGAGATTTCGGGTCCGCCTACGAGCAGTACTTC. Its protein is CSARDFGSAYEQYF.

The chain carries TRBV7-6 and TRBJ2-1, with TRBD2 identical over 9 bases. CDR3 length: 16 residues. With 6 bases clipped from V and 8 bases from J, the junction kept 14 bases outside the gene matches. The germline V gene has CDR1 SGHVS and CDR2 FNYEAQ. The chain's CDR3 is CASRPLAGALGHEQFF. CDR3 DNA sequence: TGTGCCAGCAGACCACTAGCGGGTGCCCTAGGGCATGAGCAGTTCTTC.

The chain links TRBV18 to TRBJ2-7; D might be TRBD1 or TRBD2, each matching 5 bases. This CDR3 contains 16 residues. Germline CDR1 and CDR2: KGHSH and LQKENI. Trimming took off 3 bases at V and 7 bases at J, with 22 bases between the two ends. The CDR3 coding sequence is TGTGCCAGCTCACCGCCCCGACCAGAGTGGGACGGAGAGCAGTACTTC. It encodes CASSPPRPEWDGEQYF.

This clonotype has more than one count but fewer than ten. This chain's CDR3 is CSVHSNYEQYF. CDR3 in DNA: TGCAGCGTTCATTCTAACTACGAGCAGTACTTC. The chain has TRBV29-1 and TRBJ2-7, with D unclear. Trimming cost V 5 bases and J 3 bases, with 8 bases left between them. Germline lookup yields CDR1 SQVTM and CDR2 ANQGSEA. The CDR3 loop spans 11 amino acids.

This clonotype showed up just a few times. The chain carries TRBV27 and TRBJ2-5, with 9 nucleotides matching TRBD1. The CDR3 spans 17 residues. Germline V CDR1 and CDR2: MNHEY, SMNVEV (reference sequence). The trim removed 1 base at V and 0 bases at J, leaving 6 bases unmatched. CDR3 loop: CASSLWGGDRDQETQYF. The CDR3 DNA sequence: TGTGCCAGCAGTTTATGGGGGGGGGACAGGGACCAAGAGACCCAGTACTTC.

The chain carries TRBV6-7 and TRBJ1-2, with no clear D. Being an ORF, TRBV6-7 has a function that is uncertain. Between the trimmed V and J ends, which lost 9 bases and 4 bases, there was a span of 24 bases. The CDR3 contains 16 residues. The CDR3 sequence is CARAQTGWTRFYGYTF. The CDR3 coding sequence is TGTGCCAGGGCGCAGACGGGTTGGACGAGGTTCTATGGCTACACCTTC.

This chain connects TRBV7-3 to TRBJ1-1, with unresolved D. CDR3 length: 13 amino acids. Trimming shortened V by 5 bases and J by 3 bases, and 10 bases separated the two germline ends. CDR1 is SGHTA and CDR2 is FQGTGA in the germline V gene. The CDR3 region has the DNA TGTGCCAGCAGCCAAGATGGCTACACTGAAGCTTTCTTT. It yields the protein CASSQDGYTEAFF.

This clonotype has a count of ten or more. The chain has TRBV10-3 and TRBJ2-7; unclear D gene. Germline loops: CDR1 ENHRY, CDR2 SYGVKD. There are 13 residues in the CDR3. The germline V and J ends were trimmed by 3 bases and 4 bases, with 10 bases remaining between them. This CDR3 is CAISDLVSYEQYF. The CDR3 DNA reads as TGTGCCATCAGTGACCTCGTCTCTTACGAGCAGTACTTC.

CDR3 nucleotides: TGTGCCAGCAGCTTTAAAGGGGATGGCTACACCTTC. This translates into CASSFKGDGYTF. The rearrangement links TRBV7-2 to TRBJ1-2, with D perhaps matching TRBD1 (5 bases). This CDR3 contains 12 residues. The germline V gene encodes CDR1 SGHTA and CDR2 FQGNSA. The germline V and J ends were trimmed by 3 bases and 6 bases, with 8 bases remaining between them. Combining the CDR3 with reference TRBV7-2 and TRBJ1-2 gives the whole variable domain GAGVSQSPSNKVTEKGKDVELRCDPISGHTALYWYRQSLGQGLEFLIYFQGNSAPDKSGLPSDRFSAERTGGSVSTLTIQRTQQEDSAVYLCASSFKGDGYTFGSGTRLTVV.

The chain has TRBV12-3 or TRBV12-4 and TRBJ2-5, with 7 bases aligning to TRBD1. The CDR3 runs to 13 residues. V lost 7 bases and J lost 5; bases outside the gene matches: 7. In nucleotides, the CDR3 is TGTGCCAGCACCAGGGACAGTGAGGAGACCCAGTACTTC. This translates into CASTRDSEETQYF.

This clonotype was detected a few times. This chain connects TRBV7-2 to TRBJ2-1, with 12 bases that match TRBD1. The CDR3 has 16 residues. V lost 5 bases, J lost 6 bases, and 8 bases stayed unmatched. CDR1 and CDR2 (germline): SGHTA, FQGNSA. This CDR3 is CASSPPGQGARNEQFF. The DNA for the CDR3 is TGTGCCAGCAGCCCTCCGGGACAGGGGGCGCGCAATGAGCAGTTCTTC. The full variable domain, in which reference TRBV7-2 and TRBJ2-1 provide the parts outside the CDR3, is GAGVSQSPSNKVTEKGKDVELRCDPISGHTALYWYRQSLGQGLEFLIYFQGNSAPDKSGLPSDRFSAERTGGSVSTLTIQRTQQEDSAVYLCASSPPGQGARNEQFFGPGTRLTVL.

This rearrangement joins TRBV4-3 to TRBJ2-3, with TRBD2 identical over 7 bases. CDR1 LGHNA and CDR2 YSLEER come from the germline V gene. The CDR3 extends over 14 amino acids. V shed 0 bases and J 13 bases; nucleotides not matched to a gene: 10. The CDR3 coding sequence is TGCGCCAGCAGCCAAGATACCCGCGGGGGTGGGAAGTATTTT. Amino acid sequence: CASSQDTRGGGKYF.

This clonotype was seen at least ten times. The chain is built from TRBV7-7 and TRBJ1-4; tentative D call: TRBD1 (6 bases). The germline gives CDR1 SSHAT, CDR2 FNYEAQ (reference sequence). This CDR3 contains 16 residues. V dropped 1 base and J dropped 6 bases, with 15 bases sitting between them. CDR3 protein: CASSLGSWGQDEKLFF. The CDR3 nucleotides are TGTGCCAGCAGCTTAGGTTCGTGGGGGCAGGATGAAAAACTGTTTTTT.

This clonotype was seen many times. The chain is built from TRBV7-9 and TRBJ2-1; D remains unclear. Trimming took 2 bases from V and 9 from J, leaving 11 bases between them. Germline assignment: CDR1 SEHNR and CDR2 FQNEAQ (reference sequence). CDR3 length: 13 amino acids. CDR3 loop: CASSLSNWGEQFF. CDR3 sequence (DNA): TGTGCCAGCAGCTTATCCAACTGGGGTGAGCAGTTCTTC.

The rearrangement uses TRBV7-2 and TRBJ1-1; no reliable D call. The CDR3 runs 12 residues. CDR1 is SGHTA, CDR2 FQGNSA, per germline. V dropped 3 bases and J dropped 7 bases, with 9 bases sitting between them. The CDR3 DNA reads as TGTGCCAGCAGCTTCGGCTGGGGTGAAGCTTTCTTT. As protein: CASSFGWGEAFF.

This clonotype has a count of ten or more. The chain carries TRBV7-2 and TRBJ1-2; 7 nucleotides align to TRBD1. The V segment lost 1 base and the J segment 8 bases; nucleotides outside the gene matches: 4. The CDR3 is 13 residues long. Germline values: CDR1 SGHTA, CDR2 FQGNSA. CDR3 DNA sequence: TGTGCCAGCAGCTTAGACAGGGGTCAGGGCTACACCTTC. This sequence encodes CASSLDRGQGYTF.

This clonotype was observed a handful of times. V is TRBV4-1 and J is TRBJ1-1; D is perhaps TRBD1 (6 bases). The V end lost 1 base, the J end lost 5 bases, and 14 bases lay between the germline ends. The CDR3 contains 15 residues. Germline lookup yields CDR1 MGHRA and CDR2 YSYEKL. The CDR3, as DNA: TGCGCCAGCAGCCAAGGGAGGGGGGAGGATACTGAAGCTTTCTTT. This encodes CASSQGRGEDTEAFF.

A few counts support this clonotype. The V call is TRBV12-3 or TRBV12-4, the J call TRBJ1-2; no clear D gene. V lost 5 bases, J lost 1 base, and 17 bases lay in between. The CDR3 contains 16 residues. CDR3 protein: CASSLQASGGNYGYTF. Here the CDR3 DNA reads TGTGCCAGCAGTCTCCAGGCCAGCGGCGGTAACTATGGCTACACCTTC.